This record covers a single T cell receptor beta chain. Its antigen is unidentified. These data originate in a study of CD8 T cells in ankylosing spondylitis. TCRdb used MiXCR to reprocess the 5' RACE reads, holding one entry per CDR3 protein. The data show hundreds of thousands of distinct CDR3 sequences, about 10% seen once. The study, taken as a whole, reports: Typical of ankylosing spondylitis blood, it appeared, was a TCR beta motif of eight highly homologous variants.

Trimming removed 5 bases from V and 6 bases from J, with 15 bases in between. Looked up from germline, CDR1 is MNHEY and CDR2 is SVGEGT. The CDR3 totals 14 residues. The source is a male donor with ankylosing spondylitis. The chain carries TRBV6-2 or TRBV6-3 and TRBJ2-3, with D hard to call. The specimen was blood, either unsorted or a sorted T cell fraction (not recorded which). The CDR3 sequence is CASSQARSWDTQYF. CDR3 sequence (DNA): TGTGCCAGCAGTCAAGCGAGGAGCTGGGATACGCAGTATTTT.